The 18 T cell receptor beta chains given below trace back to one sample, sequenced in a study of blood T cell repertoires in COVID-19. Some clones are missing from TCRdb's copy, which holds only in-frame ones; the method was immunoSEQ multiplex PCR. The repertoire includes 250,000 to 300,000 clones, 80% to 90% of them detected once, and around 10% sits in the top ten. Sequencing was performed on peripheral blood. Receptor source: a woman in her 70s with acute or convalescent COVID-19.

This clone was counted a single time. The rearrangement uses TRBV25-1 and TRBJ1-5, with a possible D match to TRBD1 (6 bases). The CDR3 runs 16 residues. Trimming shortened V by 2 bases and J by 6 bases, and 17 bases separated the two germline ends. Germline lookup yields CDR1 MGHDK and CDR2 SYGVNS. CDR3 amino acids: CASSERGYRASQPQHF. The CDR3, as DNA: TGTGCCAGCAGTGAAAGGGGCTACAGGGCTAGTCAGCCCCAGCATTTT.

The chain joins TRBV10-3 to TRBJ1-1, with no clear D. From germline, CDR1 is ENHRY and CDR2 SYGVKD. V was pared by 4 bases and J by 8 bases, with 17 bases between. The CDR3 has 14 amino acids. The CDR3 protein is CAISATGSRKEAFF. The CDR3 DNA follows: TGTGCCATCAGTGCAACGGGTTCACGGAAGGAAGCTTTCTTT.

The chain uses TRBV28 and TRBJ1-4, with 7 positions matching TRBD1. This CDR3 comprises 15 residues. V shed 9 bases, J shed 0 bases, and the junction held 7 bases outside the gene matches. Looked up from germline, CDR1 is MDHEN and CDR2 is SYDVKM. CDR3 DNA: TGTGCCAGTGGTCCGCAGGGGGCAACTAATGAAAAACTGTTTTTT. The encoded protein is CASGPQGATNEKLFF.

This chain connects TRBV18 to TRBJ2-5; 11 nucleotides match TRBD2. The trim removed 4 bases at V and 3 bases at J, leaving 1 base unmatched. This CDR3 has 14 amino acids. Germline-derived CDR1 and CDR2 are KGHSH and LQKENI. CDR3 in DNA: TGTGCCAGCTCACGGGGACTAGCGGAAGAGACCCAGTACTTC. This translates into CASSRGLAEETQYF.

The chain couples TRBV6-6 to TRBJ2-1; tentative D call: TRBD1 (6 bases). The germline CDR1 and CDR2 sequences are MNHNY and SVGAGI (reference sequence). This CDR3 is built from 12 residues. V lost 11 bases, J lost 5 bases, and 13 bases lay in between. The CDR3 DNA follows: TGTGCCTCCAAGGGGGTGAACAATGAGCAGTTCTTC. Residues: CASKGVNNEQFF.

The chain recombines TRBV28 with TRBJ2-4; D is undetermined. The CDR3 sequence is 15 residues long. The V end was cut by 4 bases, the J end by 0 bases, with 10 bases between. Germline values: CDR1 MDHEN, CDR2 SYDVKM. CDR3 sequence reads: CASSSQQLAKNIQYF. The CDR3 coding sequence is TGTGCCAGCAGTTCTCAACAGCTAGCCAAAAACATTCAGTACTTC.

The V call is TRBV6-6, the J call TRBJ1-5; the D is unclear. CDR3 length: 12 amino acids. Deletions cut 8 bases from V and 3 bases from J, with 8 bases between. Germline-derived CDR1 and CDR2 are MNHNY and SVGAGI (reference sequence). In nucleotides, the CDR3 is TGTGCCAGCGGGCAGGACAATCAGCCCCAGCATTTT. Protein: CASGQDNQPQHF.

This chain connects TRBV5-6 to TRBJ2-1; 10 nucleotides line up with TRBD1. Germline loops: CDR1 SGHDT, CDR2 YYEEEE. V lost 4 bases to trimming and J lost 6 bases; unmatched junction nucleotides: 7. The CDR3 has 15 amino acids. The DNA of the CDR3 is TGTGCCAGCAGCGGGGGGACAGGGGTTTTCAATGAGCAGTTCTTC. This sequence encodes CASSGGTGVFNEQFF.

This chain connects TRBV10-3 to TRBJ2-3, with D tentatively TRBD1 (5 bases). V lost 1 base to trimming and J lost 6 bases, with 8 bases between them. The CDR3 is 13 amino acids. CDR1 is ENHRY and CDR2 is SYGVKD in the germline V gene. CDR3 in DNA: TGTGCCATCAGTGAGTGGGGCCCTGATACGCAGTATTTT. This gives the protein CAISEWGPDTQYF.

As DNA, the CDR3 is TGTGCCAGTAGTATCAGGGGGGCCAACGTCCTGACTTTC. Translation gives CASSIRGANVLTF. The J gene is TRBJ2-6, the V gene TRBV19, with no clear D. CDR1 and CDR2 from the germline V gene are LNHDA and SQIVND (reference sequence). This CDR3 is built from 13 residues. V lost 3 bases and J lost 4, with 4 bases in between.

This clone showed up just once. The genes are TRBV12-3 or TRBV12-4 and TRBJ2-7; weak D call: TRBD1 (5 bases). The V end was cut by 8 bases, the J end by 6 bases, with 11 bases between. CDR3 length equals 11 residues. CDR3: CASGQGLEQYF. The CDR3 nucleotides are TGTGCCAGCGGGCAGGGTCTCGAGCAGTACTTC.

The chain couples TRBV6-5 to TRBJ1-2, with 7 bases that match TRBD1. Germline V CDR1 and CDR2: MNHEY, SVGAGI. V trimming: 10 bases; J trimming: 5 bases; junction bases outside the gene matches: 16. This CDR3 has 15 residues. This chain's CDR3 is CATWAYRQGKYGYTF. As DNA, the CDR3 is TGTGCCACCTGGGCATATCGACAGGGAAAATATGGCTACACCTTC.

This chain uses TRBV14 with TRBJ1-6; the D gene is possibly TRBD1 (5 bases). The CDR3 has 15 residues. Germline CDR1 and CDR2: SGHDN and FVKESK. The V and J ends lost 0 bases and 9 bases respectively, with 12 bases between them. Here the CDR3 DNA reads TGTGCCAGCAGCCAAGACCTGGGGCGGACTTCACCCCTCCACTTT. Its translation is CASSQDLGRTSPLHF.

The chain couples TRBV6-1 to TRBJ1-1; D might be TRBD1 (6 bases). This CDR3 is 18 amino acids long. Deletions cut 1 base from V and 5 bases from J, with 23 bases between. The germline gives CDR1 MNHNS, CDR2 SASEGT. The CDR3 loop is CASSEGRNRVGVRTEAFF. The CDR3 DNA follows: TGTGCCAGCAGTGAAGGTCGGAACAGGGTGGGGGTACGAACTGAAGCTTTCTTT.

The chain recombines TRBV5-1 with TRBJ1-2; 10 bases line up with TRBD1. Germline CDR1 is SGHRS and CDR2 is YFSETQ. The CDR3 runs 12 residues. J was trimmed by 5 bases and V by 8 bases; bases with no gene match: 3. CDR3 residues: CASGQGGYGYTF. DNA for the CDR3: TGCGCCAGTGGACAGGGGGGATATGGCTACACCTTC.

This clone was seen just once. The rearrangement joins TRBV19 to TRBJ2-5, with TRBD2 matching over 8 bases. This CDR3 has 15 amino acids. V gave up 5 bases and J gave up 2 bases; unmatched junction bases: 7. Looked up from germline, CDR1 is LNHDA and CDR2 is SQIVND (reference sequence). The CDR3: CASSASGGPQETQYF. CDR3 bases: TGTGCCAGTAGTGCCTCGGGGGGGCCTCAAGAGACCCAGTACTTC.

CDR3 bases: TGTGCCAGCAGTGACTCCGGACAGGTCGGGGGCTACACCTTC. Residues: CASSDSGQVGGYTF. The gene calls are TRBV6-4 and TRBJ1-2; 7 bases match TRBD1. The CDR3 has 14 amino acids. Trimming removed 0 bases from V and 8 bases from J; junction bases left unmatched: 6. Germline CDR1 and CDR2: MRHNA and SNTAGT.

This clone showed up just once. The rearrangement joins TRBV5-6 to TRBJ1-3, with TRBD1 matching 10 bases. The J segment lost 2 bases and the V segment lost 2 bases, leaving 4 bases of the junction unmatched. Per the germline V gene, CDR1 is SGHDT and CDR2 is YYEEEE. The CDR3 runs 16 residues. The CDR3 sequence: CASSLGQGVTGNTIYF. CDR3 DNA sequence: TGTGCCAGCAGCTTAGGACAGGGGGTGACTGGAAACACCATATATTTT. The variable domain in full, completed from reference TRBV5-6 and TRBJ1-3, reads DAGVTQSPTHLIKTRGQQVTLRCSPKSGHDTVSWYQQALGQGPQFIFQYYEEEERQRGNFPDRFSGHQFPNYSSELNVNALLLGDSALYLCASSLGQGVTGNTIYFGEGSWLTVV.